The T cell receptor beta chain described here comes from a study of T cells after yellow fever vaccination. Study-level points and caveats: There was a possibility that FACS-sorted repertoires contained abundant clonotypes contaminating from the bulk population. The secondary T-cell response peaked on day 5, not day 15, but was weaker. Clones from primary vaccination mostly reappeared after the booster (roughly 95% CD4, around 90% CD8).

The V gene lost 3 bases and the J gene lost 0 bases, with 12 bases spanning the gap. CDR3 length equals 15 residues. The V gene's germline CDR1 is SGHVS and CDR2 FQNEAQ. Production of TCR cDNA was by 5'RACE template switching, which also added a universal primer site and UMIs. TCRdb re-called the 5' RACE reads through MiXCR, storing one row per CDR3 protein. The sample lists 250,000 to 400,000 distinct CDR3 sequences; about 4% were seen once. This clonotype was recorded many times. Its antigen is still unknown. V is TRBV7-8 and J is TRBJ2-7, with a tentative D call TRBD2 (6 bases). The receptor's source is a young man who received the YFV17D yellow fever vaccine. The sample was PBMCs, taken 5 days after the yellow fever booster vaccination. CDR3 region: CASSFRGDASYEQYV. CDR3 nucleotides: TGTGCCAGCAGCTTCCGCGGGGACGCCTCCTACGAGCAGTACGTC.